Presented here are 22 T cell receptor beta chains from one specimen sequenced in a study of blood T cell repertoires in COVID-19. Some clones are missing from TCRdb's copy, which holds only in-frame ones; the method was immunoSEQ multiplex PCR. The sample holds 250,000 to 350,000 clones; around 83% are singletons and the top ten take about 1.2%. Input material: peripheral blood. All receptors come from a woman in her fifties or sixties with acute or convalescent COVID-19.

The chain uses TRBV29-1 and TRBJ1-1, with TRBD1 identical over 10 bases. The J segment lost 6 bases and the V segment lost 2 bases, leaving 6 bases of the junction unmatched. The CDR3 sequence is 14 residues long. Germline CDR1 and CDR2: SQVTM and ANQGSEA. Here the CDR3 reads CSVEHGTGAAEAFF. The DNA for the CDR3 is TGCAGCGTTGAACATGGGACAGGGGCAGCTGAAGCTTTCTTT.

This clone appeared a single time. J is TRBJ2-3 and V is TRBV5-1; 7 bases fit TRBD2. V shed 2 bases and J 1 base; nucleotides not matched to a gene: 4. Looked up from germline, CDR1 is SGHRS and CDR2 is YFSETQ. This CDR3 is 15 amino acids long. CDR3 in DNA: TGCGCCAGCAGCTTTCTGAGCGGGGGCACAGATACGCAGTATTTT. This translates into CASSFLSGGTDTQYF. Looking up the rest from reference TRBV5-1 and TRBJ2-3 gives the full variable domain: KAGVTQTPRYLIKTRGQQVTLSCSPISGHRSVSWYQQTPGQGLQFLFEYFSETQRNKGNFPGRFSGRQFSNSRSEMNVSTLELGDSALYLCASSFLSGGTDTQYFGPGTRLTVL.

The chain carries TRBV24-1 and TRBJ2-3; 10 nucleotides line up with TRBD2. The germline V gene has CDR1 KGHDR and CDR2 SFDVKD. Germline trimming cut 5 bases from V and 2 bases from J; bases unmatched to any gene: 6. The CDR3 is made up of 16 amino acids. The CDR3 region is CATSGSSGGYTDTQYF. In DNA form, the CDR3 reads TGTGCCACCAGTGGCTCTAGCGGGGGCTACACAGATACGCAGTATTTT.

The chain links TRBV7-2 to TRBJ1-2; TRBD1 matches at 8 bases. Germline V CDR1 and CDR2: SGHTA, FQGNSA. The CDR3 sequence is 15 residues long. With 3 bases clipped from V and 0 bases from J, the junction kept 3 bases outside the gene matches. In nucleotides, the CDR3 is TGTGCCAGCAGCTTCCGGACAGGGACTAACTATGGCTACACCTTC. It specifies CASSFRTGTNYGYTF.

This sequence joins TRBV7-8 and TRBJ1-1; weak D call: TRBD1 (5 bases). The CDR3 covers 16 residues. Germline V gene lookup returns CDR1 SGHVS and CDR2 FQNEAQ. V lost 5 bases, J lost 3 bases, and 19 bases lay in between. CDR3 coding DNA: TGTGCCAGCAGCCTGATGGTCCAGGGCTCCGACACTGAAGCTTTCTTT. Its translation is CASSLMVQGSDTEAFF.

V gene TRBV24-1 combines with J gene TRBJ1-1, with no clear D. The length of the CDR3 is 13 residues. Trimming took 4 bases from V and 7 from J, leaving 12 bases between them. Germline V CDR1 and CDR2: KGHDR, SFDVKD. CDR3: CATSDPKVSEAFF. The DNA of the CDR3 is TGTGCCACCAGTGACCCCAAAGTCAGTGAAGCTTTCTTT.

The chain carries TRBV7-2 and TRBJ2-2; 7 bases fit TRBD2. The V and J ends lost 5 bases and 2 bases, in that order; junction bases with no gene match: 8. Looked up from germline, CDR1 is SGHTA and CDR2 is FQGNSA. The CDR3 runs to 16 residues. The CDR3 coding sequence is TGTGCCAGCAGCACACGAGCGGGAATAAACACCGGGGAGCTGTTTTTT. It is translated as CASSTRAGINTGELFF.

This clone was counted between two and nine times. The J gene is TRBJ2-2, the V gene TRBV11-1; D is unresolved. The CDR3 runs to 15 residues. Trimming shortened V by 3 bases and J by 1 base, and 9 bases separated the two germline ends. CDR1 SGHAT and CDR2 FQDESV come from the germline V gene (reference sequence). CDR3 sequence reads: CASSLRPGNTGELFF. The CDR3 DNA is TGTGCCAGCAGCTTGCGGCCTGGGAACACCGGGGAGCTGTTTTTT.

This clone was counted only a few times. The chain uses TRBV12-3 or TRBV12-4 and TRBJ2-2; D is possibly TRBD1 (5 bases). This CDR3 is 13 amino acids long. V shed 6 bases and J shed 1 base, with 6 bases lying between them. The CDR3 sequence: CASSRENTGELFF. CDR3 sequence (DNA): TGTGCCAGCAGCAGGGAGAACACCGGGGAGCTGTTTTTT.

V and J are TRBV7-8 and TRBJ1-5; D call uncertain. The CDR3 length is 13 residues. Trimming took 10 bases from V and 4 from J, leaving 14 bases between them. Germline V gene sequence: CDR1 SGHVS, CDR2 FQNEAQ. CDR3 DNA sequence: TGTGCCACCGCATCGTTACTTAATCAGCCCCAGCATTTT. Its protein product is CATASLLNQPQHF.

The chain is built from TRBV3-1 (or the pseudogene TRBV3-2) and TRBJ2-3; D unresolved. Trimming took off 0 bases at V and 9 bases at J, with 13 bases between the two ends. Germline loops: CDR1 LGHDT, CDR2 YNNKEL (reference sequence). CDR3 length equals 14 residues. DNA for the CDR3: TGTGCCAGCAGCCAAGATGTCACAACCCGAACGCAGTATTTT. Encoded protein: CASSQDVTTRTQYF.

V is TRBV5-1 and J is TRBJ1-4, with TRBD1 matching over 9 bases. The CDR3 totals 15 residues. After removal of 4 bases from V and 8 bases from J, the junction contained 9 bases not matched to a gene. Per the germline V gene, CDR1 is SGHRS and CDR2 is YFSETQ. The CDR3, as DNA: TGCGCCAGCAGCCCAGAACAGGGGGCAGGGGAAAAACTGTTTTTT. Its protein is CASSPEQGAGEKLFF.

As for this clone: Other DNA sequences of this sample code for an identical CDR3. J is TRBJ2-5 and V is TRBV5-1; TRBD2 aligns across 13 bases. The CDR3 runs to 16 residues. Germline lookup yields CDR1 SGHRS and CDR2 YFSETQ. V dropped 3 bases and J dropped 2; count of bases not matched to a gene: 4. The CDR3 sequence is CASSSTTSGGQETQYF. CDR3 in DNA: TGCGCCAGCAGCTCGACGACTAGCGGGGGGCAAGAGACCCAGTACTTC.

This chain connects TRBV30 to TRBJ1-1; 7 bases are a match to TRBD1. The germline V gene has CDR1 GTSNPN and CDR2 SVGIG (reference sequence). The CDR3 length is 14 residues. With 2 bases clipped from V and 5 bases from J, the junction kept 8 bases outside the gene matches. The CDR3 is CAWSRDSYYTEAFF. In DNA form, the CDR3 reads TGTGCCTGGAGTAGGGACAGTTACTATACTGAAGCTTTCTTT. Filled out from reference TRBV30 and TRBJ1-1, the complete variable domain reads SQTIHQWPATLVQPVGSPLSLECTVEGTSNPNLYWYRQAAGRGLQLLFYSVGIGQISSEVPQNLSASRPQDRQFILSSKKLLLSDSGFYLCAWSRDSYYTEAFFGQGTRLTVV.

This clone showed up just a few times. The chain links TRBV4-3 to TRBJ1-1; 9 nucleotides agree with TRBD1. In germline, CDR1 is LGHNA, CDR2 YSLEER. There are 13 residues in the CDR3. V gave up 4 bases and J gave up 6 bases; unmatched junction bases: 3. The DNA of the CDR3 is TGCGCCAGCAGCCTGCGGACAGGGGCTGAAGCTTTCTTT. This sequence encodes CASSLRTGAEAFF.

The gene calls are TRBV11-3 and TRBJ2-2; the match to TRBD1 covers 10 bases. Germline trimming cut 0 bases from V and 3 bases from J; bases unmatched to any gene: 1. The CDR3 spans 16 residues. Germline V gene sequence: CDR1 SGHNT, CDR2 YENEEA. The CDR3, as DNA: TGTGCCAGCAGCTTAGAAGGGACAGGGGACACCGGGGAGCTGTTTTTT. It translates to CASSLEGTGDTGELFF.

V and J are TRBV29-1 and TRBJ2-1; 7 bases fit TRBD2. Unmatched junction bases numbered 15, after V lost 6 bases and J lost 7 bases. The germline gives CDR1 SQVTM, CDR2 ANQGSEA. This CDR3 is 15 amino acids long. CDR3 DNA sequence: TGCAGCGTACCATTTGCGGGGGTCTCTCTGAATGAGCAGTTCTTC. This codes for CSVPFAGVSLNEQFF.

J is TRBJ1-3 and V is TRBV24-1, with D tentatively TRBD1 (6 bases). This CDR3 has 15 residues. From germline, CDR1 is KGHDR and CDR2 SFDVKD. Trimming stripped 2 bases from V and 2 bases from J, with 9 bases between. CDR3 nucleotide sequence: TGTGCCACCAGTGATTCACAGGGTGCTGGAAACACCATATATTTT. It codes for CATSDSQGAGNTIYF.

V usage is TRBV18 and J usage is TRBJ2-3; D is uncertain. CDR1 is KGHSH, CDR2 LQKENI, per germline. The CDR3 totals 13 residues. V gave up 5 bases and J gave up 2 bases, with 8 bases separating them. The CDR3 sequence: CASSSFITDTQYF. CDR3 in DNA: TGTGCCAGCTCATCCTTTATCACAGATACGCAGTATTTT.

This clone has only a few counts. The V call is TRBV11-2, the J call TRBJ2-5; D gene ambiguous. Germline lookup yields CDR1 SGHAT and CDR2 FQNNGV. This CDR3 is 12 amino acids long. V lost 5 bases to trimming and J lost 4 bases, with 8 bases between them. The CDR3 nucleotides are TGTGCCAGCAGCCCCCGGTCAGAGACCCAGTACTTC. This gives the protein CASSPRSETQYF.

The genes are TRBV6-1 and TRBJ1-2; D ambiguous. V shed 2 bases and J shed 5 bases, with 9 bases lying between them. Germline V gene data show CDR1 as MNHNS and CDR2 as SASEGT. This CDR3 comprises 13 residues. CDR3 bases: TGTGCCAGCAGTGAACCCGAGTCTTATGGCTACACCTTC. Amino acids: CASSEPESYGYTF.

V is TRBV5-6 and J is TRBJ1-3; TRBD1 matches at 10 bases. CDR1 and CDR2 from the germline V gene are SGHDT and YYEEEE. With 4 bases clipped from V and 2 bases from J, the junction kept 6 bases outside the gene matches. The CDR3 has 16 amino acids. The CDR3 region is CASSTHGTGAGNTIYF. Here the CDR3 DNA reads TGTGCCAGCAGCACCCACGGGACAGGGGCTGGAAACACCATATATTTT.